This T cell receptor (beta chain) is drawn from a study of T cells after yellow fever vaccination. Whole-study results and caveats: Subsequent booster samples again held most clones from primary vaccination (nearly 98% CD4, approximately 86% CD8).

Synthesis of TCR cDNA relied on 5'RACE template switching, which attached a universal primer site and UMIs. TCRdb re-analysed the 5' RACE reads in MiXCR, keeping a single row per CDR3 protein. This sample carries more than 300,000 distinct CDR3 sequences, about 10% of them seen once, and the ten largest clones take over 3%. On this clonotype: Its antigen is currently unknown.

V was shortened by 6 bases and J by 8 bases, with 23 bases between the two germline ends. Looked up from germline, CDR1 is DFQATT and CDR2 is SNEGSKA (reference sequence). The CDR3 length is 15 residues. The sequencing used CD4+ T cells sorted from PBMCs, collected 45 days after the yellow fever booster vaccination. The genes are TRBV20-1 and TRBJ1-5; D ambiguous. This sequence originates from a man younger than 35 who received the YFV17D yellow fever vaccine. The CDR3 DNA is TGCAGTGCCGTAGGGTGGGAGCTAGGGTTAGAGCCCCAGCATTTT. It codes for CSAVGWELGLEPQHF.